These 13 T cell receptor beta chains were all obtained from the same sample, sequenced in a study of brain metastases from non-small cell lung cancer. Using immunoSEQ multiplex PCR, the repertoire was profiled, and TCRdb retains in-frame clones only, with some absent. The sample lists about 16,000 clones, about 83% occurring once. Sequencing was performed on primary lung tumor tissue. The origin of the receptors is a donor at least 40 years old with non-small cell lung cancer.

The chain combines TRBV7-3 with TRBJ1-1; 9 bases agree with TRBD1. There are 15 residues in the CDR3. Germline CDR1 is SGHTA and CDR2 is FQGTGA. After removal of 2 bases from V and 7 bases from J, the junction contained 8 bases not matched to a gene. The CDR3 loop reads CASSLGQGKGDEAFF. The DNA of the CDR3 is TGTGCCAGCAGCTTAGGACAGGGGAAAGGGGATGAAGCTTTCTTT.

This chain links TRBV6-1 with TRBJ2-5; 11 bases are shared with TRBD2. Per the germline V gene, CDR1 is MNHNS and CDR2 is SASEGT. After removal of 3 bases from V and 5 bases from J, the junction contained 5 bases not matched to a gene. The CDR3 extends over 15 amino acids. The CDR3, as DNA: TGTGCCAGCAGTGATCTAGCGGGGGGTCACGAGACCCAGTACTTC. Protein: CASSDLAGGHETQYF.

With regard to this clone: The junction does not match germline at one end; this may be a read error. The chain combines TRBV5-4 with TRBJ1-2, with TRBD1 identical over 7 bases. This CDR3 is built from 14 residues. Germline CDR1 reads SGHNT; CDR2 reads YYREEE (reference sequence). This CDR3 is CASSFFGDSYGYTF. CDR3 bases: TGTGCCAGCAGCTTTTTCGGGGACAGCTATGGCTACACTTTC.

CDR3 amino acids: CASSLPGTLRPYGYTF. The CDR3 DNA is TGTGCCAGCAGCTTACCCGGGACCCTGAGGCCTTATGGCTACACCTTC. The chain recombines TRBV7-2 with TRBJ1-2; D might be TRBD1 (5 bases). The CDR3 has 16 amino acids. Per germline, CDR1 SGHTA and CDR2 FQGNSA. Trimming shortened V by 2 bases and J by 5 bases, and 18 bases separated the two germline ends.

This clone appeared a few times. This chain connects TRBV6-5 to TRBJ1-5; no clear D. The CDR3 consists of 13 residues. Trimming stripped 6 bases from V and 0 bases from J, with 6 bases between. The germline CDR1 and CDR2 sequences are MNHEY and SVGAGI. In DNA, the CDR3 is TGTGCCAGCAGCTCTCTTAGCAATCAGCCCCAGCATTTT. It encodes CASSSLSNQPQHF.

V and J are TRBV7-9 and TRBJ2-3, with 8 bases matching TRBD2. V shed 8 bases, J shed 8 bases, and the junction held 15 bases outside the gene matches. The CDR3 totals 15 residues. In germline, CDR1 is SEHNR, CDR2 FQNEAQ (reference sequence). The CDR3 nucleotides are TGTGCCAGCTCACCTTACCCCGGGACTAGTAGTACGCAGTATTTT. It encodes CASSPYPGTSSTQYF.

The J gene is TRBJ1-4, the V gene TRBV5-1; TRBD1 aligns across 8 bases. This CDR3 spans 16 amino acids. Germline CDR1 SGHRS, CDR2 YFSETQ. J lost 6 bases, V lost 2 bases, and 9 bases had no gene match. The CDR3 here is CASSFGQGRGYEKLFF. CDR3 nucleotide sequence: TGCGCCAGCAGCTTTGGACAGGGACGGGGATATGAAAAACTGTTTTTT.

This chain joins TRBV30 and TRBJ1-6; D is unresolved. V lost 3 bases to trimming and J lost 6 bases, with 12 bases between them. Germline V gene data show CDR1 as GTSNPN and CDR2 as SVGIG (reference sequence). The CDR3 runs to 14 residues. CDR3 in amino acids: CAWRSTDFNSPLHF. The DNA of the CDR3 is TGTGCCTGGAGGTCTACAGACTTTAATTCACCCCTCCACTTT.

This chain joins TRBV6-5 and TRBJ2-3; tentative D call: TRBD2 (6 bases). Trimming stripped 0 bases from V and 5 bases from J, with 6 bases between. The CDR3 contains 13 residues. CDR1 is MNHEY, CDR2 SVGAGI, per germline. The CDR3 loop reads CASSYSGGDTQYF. CDR3 coding DNA: TGTGCCAGCAGTTACTCCGGGGGAGATACGCAGTATTTT.

CDR3 amino acids: CASSLLADFLSGNTIYF. DNA for the CDR3: TGTGCCAGCAGCCTCCTAGCGGACTTCCTCTCTGGAAACACCATATATTTT. The rearrangement uses TRBV5-6 and TRBJ1-3; unclear D gene. CDR1 is SGHDT and CDR2 is YYEEEE in the germline V gene. The CDR3 consists of 17 residues. V gave up 4 bases and J gave up 0 bases, with 17 bases separating them.

The chain couples TRBV19 to TRBJ2-4; D ambiguous. Trimming took 3 bases from V and 6 from J, leaving 15 bases between them. Germline V gene data show CDR1 as LNHDA and CDR2 as SQIVND (reference sequence). CDR3 size: 15 residues. Here the CDR3 DNA reads TGTGCCAGTAGTATGAACGGCGGCCCGGGAAACATTCAGTACTTC. Its translation: CASSMNGGPGNIQYF.

The chain links TRBV2 to TRBJ1-4; D is perhaps TRBD1 (6 bases). Germline V gene lookup returns CDR1 SNHLY and CDR2 FYNNEI. This CDR3 is built from 13 residues. V dropped 10 bases and J dropped 4 bases, with 13 bases sitting between them. CDR3 sequence (DNA): TGTGCCATCCGGACAGATCTTAATGAAAAACTGTTTTTT. Its translation is CAIRTDLNEKLFF.

The gene calls are TRBV3-1 (or the pseudogene TRBV3-2) and TRBJ2-2; D perhaps matches TRBD1 (5 bases). Trimming removed 1 base at V and 0 bases at J, with 12 bases between. Per the germline V gene, CDR1 is LGHDT and CDR2 is YNNKEL (reference sequence). CDR3 length: 17 amino acids. CDR3 nucleotide sequence: TGTGCCAGCAGCCAAGGGGGCTGGCGAACGAACACCGGGGAGCTGTTTTTT. Protein: CASSQGGWRTNTGELFF.